This TCR beta chain was identified during a study of T cells in Graves' hyperthyroidism and ophthalmopathy. The investigators amplified TCR beta CDR3 regions from RNA transcripts. The HTBI set primed first-round TCR CDR3 RT-PCR. TCRdb used MiXCR to reprocess the multiplex PCR reads, holding one entry per CDR3 protein. The data hold approximately 610,000 distinct CDR3 sequences, with 14% to 15% observed a single time. In this sample, this clonotype turned up many times. Germline V CDR1 and CDR2: WSHSY, SAAADI. The ends were cut back, 7 bases at V and 4 bases at J, with 17 bases in the middle. The CDR3 loop spans 14 amino acids.

The sample taken for sequencing was blood. This TCR was sampled from a woman between 35 and 50 years old with Graves' ophthalmopathy. The chain couples TRBV10-2 to TRBJ2-7; TRBD2 is a possible D gene (5 bases). The CDR3 DNA follows: TGCGCCAGCATCAGAGGATTGCCGGGGTACGAGCAGTACTTC. The encoded protein is CASIRGLPGYEQYF.